This TCR beta chain was retrieved from a study of OX40 agonist ivuxolimab in advanced cancers. Overall study context: Participants could have had prior anti-PD-1, anti-PD-L1 or anti-CTLA-4 therapy, and roughly 40% had some. Three dose-escalation patients had partial responses: one with hepatocellular carcinoma and two with cutaneous melanoma.

The trim removed 4 bases at V and 5 bases at J, leaving 13 bases unmatched. Germline CDR1 reads SGHNT; CDR2 reads YYREEE (reference sequence). The CDR3 consists of 16 residues. Overall study findings and caveats: There was clonal expansion of CD4+ and CD8+ blood T cells by week 6 at 0.1 to 3.0 mg/kg. Averaged across samples, CD8+ T cells carried more expanded clones than CD4+ did.

Regarding this clone: Its cognate antigen is unknown.

Sequencing used immunoSEQ multiplex PCR; TCRdb keeps in-frame clones, though not all of them. This table has fewer than 70,000 clones, approximately 89% appearing once. The chain carries TRBV5-4 and TRBJ1-2, with 8 nucleotides matching TRBD1. The receptor was derived from an adult with an advanced solid tumor such as melanoma, head and neck, liver or kidney cancer. Sequenced material: CD4+ or CD8+ T cells sorted from blood, taken in a trial of the OX40 agonist ivuxolimab. CDR3 amino acids: CASSPGGQAVGYGYTF. As DNA, the CDR3 is TGTGCCAGCAGCCCGGGGGGACAGGCGGTTGGGTATGGCTACACCTTC.